A single sample gave rise to the 23 T cell receptor beta chains below, sequenced in a study of T cell clonality in common variable immunodeficiency. Libraries were prepared by immunoSEQ multiplex PCR; TCRdb keeps only in-frame clonotypes and omits some of them. The data show roughly 57,000 clones, with none appearing a single time. Sample: peripheral blood mononuclear cells. The receptors come from a person aged 18 to 75 in good health.

This clone appeared many times. The read comes to an end 3 residues before the CDR3 does, leaving the germline J gene to fill in the end. V and J are TRBV19 and TRBJ1-5; D call uncertain. Germline loops: CDR1 LNHDA, CDR2 SQIVND (reference sequence). This CDR3 is 13 amino acids long. Trimming stripped 1 base from V and 7 bases from J, with 8 bases between. CDR3 residues: CASSIVAGQPQHF. The sequenced part of the CDR3 DNA is TGTGCCAGTAGTATAGTAGCGGGACAGCCC.

Notes on this clone: From the germline J gene comes the end of the CDR3, since the read stops 3 residues before it. V usage is TRBV20-1 and J usage is TRBJ1-5; no clear D. Germline V gives CDR1 DFQATT, CDR2 SNEGSKA (reference sequence). The CDR3 covers 13 residues. V lost 3 bases and J lost 1, with 7 bases in between. Here the CDR3 reads CSASRASNQPQHF. The part of the CDR3 DNA that was read is TGCAGTGCTAGTCGTGCGAGCAATCAGCCC.

The table lists this clone with many counts. CDR3 DNA, as far as it was read: TGTGCCACCCAGGGGAACAGGGAGGGCGGC. This translates into CATQGNREGG. The complete CDR3 reads CATQGNREGGYTF. The chain is built from TRBV2 and TRBJ1-2, with TRBD1 as a possible D gene (6 bases). The read finishes 3 residues shy of the CDR3 end, and the germline J gene is used to complete it. CDR3 size: 13 residues. Germline assignment: CDR1 SNHLY and CDR2 FYNNEI.

The sample holds many counts of this clone. The CDR3 goes on 3 residues after the read ends, and that part is filled in from the germline J gene. J is TRBJ2-3 and V is TRBV6-4; 9 positions match TRBD2. Looked up from germline, CDR1 is MRHNA and CDR2 is SNTAGT. The ends lost 3 bases at V and 1 base at J; junction bases unmatched: 2. This CDR3 is 15 amino acids long. CDR3 in amino acids: CASSERGGGTDTQYF. Partial CDR3 DNA: TGTGCCAGCAGTGAGCGCGGGGGGGGCACAGATACG.

Ten or more counts support this clone. The missing CDR3 end, 3 residues past where the read stops, is filled in from the germline J gene. The chain joins TRBV7-2 to TRBJ1-2; D might be TRBD1 (5 bases). There are 13 residues in the CDR3. Germline loops: CDR1 SGHTA, CDR2 FQGNSA. The part of the CDR3 DNA that was read is TGTGCCAGCAGCTCCGCGACGGGGGGAGGC. Translated, it gives CASSSATGGG. The whole CDR3 reads CASSSATGGGYTF.

This clone was seen repeatedly, ten times or more. At one boundary the junction diverges from the germline segment, which might be a read error. The CDR3 end is not reached by the read, which stops 3 residues before it; the germline J gene fills it in. This chain uses TRBV7-8 with TRBJ2-5; 8 bases are a match to TRBD2. The CDR3 loop spans 18 amino acids. Per germline, CDR1 SGHVS and CDR2 FQNEAQ. The part of the CDR3 DNA that was read is TGTGCCAGCAGCTTAGTGGTCGAGACTAGCGCCTTCCAACAGACC. This translates into CASSLVVETSAFQQT. The whole CDR3 protein reads CASSLVVETSAFQQTQYF.

Ten or more counts support this clone. The read stops 3 residues short of the end of the CDR3; the missing end is completed from the germline J gene. V usage is TRBV6-1 and J usage is TRBJ1-5; possibly TRBD1 for D (5 bases). Trimming shortened V by 0 bases and J by 7 bases, and 10 bases separated the two germline ends. The CDR3 covers 14 residues. CDR1 is MNHNS and CDR2 is SASEGT in the germline V gene. CDR3: CASSEAGGGQPQHF. The CDR3 bases that were read are TGTGCCAGCAGTGAAGCGGGGGGTGGGCAGCCC.

This clone occurred many times. Sequencing ends 3 residues short of the CDR3 end; the germline J gene provides the rest. The rearrangement uses TRBV19 and TRBJ1-5; D is uncertain. The CDR3 length is 14 residues. CDR1 is LNHDA and CDR2 is SQIVND in the germline V gene (reference sequence). V lost 1 base to trimming and J lost 1 base, with 5 bases between them. The sequenced part of the CDR3 DNA is TGTGCCAGTAGTATAGGCCTAAGCAATCAGCCC. Translating it yields CASSIGLSNQP. The full-length CDR3 reads as CASSIGLSNQPQHF.

The DNA read from the CDR3 is TGTGCCAGCAGCTCCCGGACAGACTTCTACGAC. Protein: CASSSRTDFYD. The whole CDR3 is CASSSRTDFYDYTF. The chain recombines TRBV7-9 with TRBJ1-2; D is perhaps TRBD1 (6 bases). The read ends 3 residues before the CDR3 terminus; that terminus is restored from the germline J gene. The germline CDR1 and CDR2 sequences are SEHNR and FQNEAQ (reference sequence). The CDR3 is 14 amino acids.

This clone was recorded at least ten times. The read falls 3 residues short of the CDR3 end, and the missing part is taken from the germline J gene. The chain uses TRBV7-2 and TRBJ2-5; possibly TRBD1 for D (6 bases). V was clipped by 3 bases and J by 2 bases, with 13 bases between them. Germline V gene sequence: CDR1 SGHTA, CDR2 FQGNSA. CDR3 length equals 15 residues. CDR3 DNA, as far as it was read: TGTGCCAGCAGCTTGGCGTCAGGGGAACAAGAGACC. Its translation: CASSLASGEQET. The entire CDR3 protein reads CASSLASGEQETQYF.

In this sample, this clone turned up many times. Read data end 3 residues before the CDR3 end; the end is taken from the germline J gene. The chain combines TRBV5-1 with TRBJ1-4, with D perhaps TRBD1 (5 bases). Germline loops: CDR1 SGHRS, CDR2 YFSETQ. There are 14 residues in the CDR3. The V end was cut by 4 bases, the J end by 8 bases, with 15 bases between. The CDR3 reads CASSPPGEYEKLFF. The CDR3 bases that were read are TGCGCCAGCAGCCCGCCGGGGGAATACGAAAAA.

This clone was counted only a few times. The CDR3 goes on 3 residues after the read ends, and that part is filled in from the germline J gene. The chain carries TRBV7-9 and TRBJ1-2; 7 bases match TRBD1. Per the germline V gene, CDR1 is SEHNR and CDR2 is FQNEAQ (reference sequence). The CDR3 covers 12 residues. Incomplete CDR3 DNA: TGTGCCAGCAGCCTACAGGGGTACGAC. Its protein product is CASSLQGYD. The complete CDR3 protein is CASSLQGYDYTF.

In its sample, this clone was seen many times. The CDR3 extends 3 residues past the end of the read, so its final part is completed from the germline J gene. This chain joins TRBV5-1 and TRBJ1-2; the D gene is possibly TRBD1 (5 bases). Germline-derived CDR1 and CDR2 are SGHRS and YFSETQ. Trimming cost V 0 bases and J 3 bases, with 12 bases left between them. This CDR3 has 15 amino acids. The CDR3 loop is CASSLGARGDYGYTF. Partial CDR3 DNA: TGCGCCAGCAGCTTGGGGGCGAGGGGAGACTATGGC.

A note on this clone: From the germline J gene comes the end of the CDR3, since the read stops 3 residues before it. The chain couples TRBV11-2 to TRBJ1-1, with D possibly being TRBD1 (6 bases). The CDR3 extends over 13 amino acids. CDR1 is SGHAT and CDR2 is FQNNGV in the germline V gene. Here the CDR3 reads CASSLGGAQEAFF. CDR3 bases read: TGTGCCAGCAGCCTGGGGGGGGCGCAAGAA.

This clone was detected only a few times. Coverage ceases 3 residues before the CDR3 finishes, and the germline J gene fills in the end. This rearrangement joins TRBV7-9 to TRBJ2-4; 7 bases agree with TRBD1. The CDR3 spans 15 residues. CDR1 is SEHNR and CDR2 is FQNEAQ in the germline V gene (reference sequence). The chain's CDR3 is CASSRDSTENYGQYF. Partial CDR3 DNA: TGTGCCAGCAGCCGGGACAGTACCGAGAACTATGGT.

About this clone itself: The CDR3 end is not reached by the read, which stops 3 residues before it; the germline J gene fills it in. The V gene is TRBV19, the J gene TRBJ1-2; D call uncertain. CDR1 and CDR2 from the germline V gene are LNHDA and SQIVND (reference sequence). The CDR3 spans 14 residues. The CDR3 is CASRDYGPYNDYTF. Incomplete CDR3 DNA: TGTGCCAGTAGAGACTACGGCCCCTACAATGAC.

This clone was counted many times. Read data end 3 residues before the CDR3 end; the end is taken from the germline J gene. This chain joins TRBV19 and TRBJ2-7; 9 nucleotides align to TRBD2. Germline assignment: CDR1 LNHDA and CDR2 SQIVND (reference sequence). The CDR3 spans 15 residues. V lost 5 bases and J lost 2; bases outside the gene matches: 7. CDR3 bases read: TGTGCCAGTAGTTCTGGGACTAGCAGTCCCTACGAG. Encoded protein: CASSSGTSSPYE. The full CDR3 protein reads CASSSGTSSPYEQYF.

There are many counts of this clone. The CDR3 end lies 3 residues beyond the end of the read and is filled in from the germline J gene. This rearrangement joins TRBV20-1 to TRBJ2-3, with TRBD1 matching 9 bases. CDR1 and CDR2 (germline): DFQATT, SNEGSKA (reference sequence). This CDR3 has 15 residues. Partial CDR3 DNA: TGCAGTGCTAGGGAGGGACAGGGTAGCAATCAGCCG. This sequence encodes CSAREGQGSNQP. The complete CDR3 sequence is CSAREGQGSNQPQYF.

This clone was seen ten or more times. The CDR3 DNA, read in part, is TGTGCCAGTAGTATCTGGACTAGCGGACAAGAGACC. Encoded protein: CASSIWTSGQET. The full CDR3 protein is CASSIWTSGQETQYF. The genes are TRBV19 and TRBJ2-5; 10 bases match TRBD2. The read stops 3 residues short of the end of the CDR3; the missing end is completed from the germline J gene. CDR3 length: 15 residues. The trim removed 3 bases at V and 2 bases at J, leaving 3 bases unmatched. From germline, CDR1 is LNHDA and CDR2 SQIVND (reference sequence).

The sample holds many counts of this clone. The CDR3 end is not reached by the read, which stops 3 residues before it; the germline J gene fills it in. This chain connects TRBV7-3 to TRBJ1-2; TRBD1 might be the D (6 bases). Germline assignment: CDR1 SGHTA and CDR2 FQGTGA. Trimming took off 5 bases at V and 4 bases at J, with 17 bases between the two ends. The CDR3 totals 15 residues. The DNA read from the CDR3 is TGTGCCAGCAGCCCAAACAGGGTGGACGGCTATGGC. It encodes CASSPNRVDGYG. The full CDR3 sequence reads CASSPNRVDGYGYTF. Using reference TRBV7-3 and TRBJ1-2 for the parts outside the CDR3, the full variable domain is GAGVSQTPSNKVTEKGKYVELRCDPISGHTALYWYRQSLGQGPEFLIYFQGTGAADDSGLPNDRFFAVRPEGSVSTLKIQRTERGDSAVYLCASSPNRVDGYGYTFGSGTRLTVV.

This clone has ten or more counts. Coverage ceases 3 residues before the CDR3 finishes, and the germline J gene fills in the end. The chain has TRBV7-8 and TRBJ1-1, with D perhaps TRBD1 (6 bases). CDR3 size: 14 residues. Germline CDR1 reads SGHVS; CDR2 reads FQNEAQ. The CDR3: CASSPDLGGVEAFF. The CDR3 DNA, read in part, is TGTGCCAGCAGCCCGGATCTAGGGGGGGTCGAA.

This clone occurred many times. The CDR3 end falls 3 residues outside the read, so it is completed with the germline J gene. The V call is TRBV5-6, the J call TRBJ1-1, with TRBD1 matching over 9 bases. CDR1 is SGHDT, CDR2 YYEEEE, per germline. The CDR3 has 15 amino acids. V was pared by 1 base and J by 5 bases, with 6 bases of the junction left unmatched. This chain's CDR3 is CASSLRGQGRTEAFF. Incomplete CDR3 DNA: TGTGCCAGCAGCTTGCGGGGACAGGGTCGGACTGAA.

CDR3 DNA (partial): TGTGCCAGCTCTCGGACTAGCGGGAGACAAGAGACG. Translating it yields CASSRTSGRQET. The whole CDR3 reads CASSRTSGRQETQYF. This sequence joins TRBV18 and TRBJ2-3; 13 nucleotides agree with TRBD2. The CDR3 end lies 3 residues beyond the end of the read and is filled in from the germline J gene. The CDR3 sequence is 15 residues long. Germline values: CDR1 KGHSH, CDR2 LQKENI.